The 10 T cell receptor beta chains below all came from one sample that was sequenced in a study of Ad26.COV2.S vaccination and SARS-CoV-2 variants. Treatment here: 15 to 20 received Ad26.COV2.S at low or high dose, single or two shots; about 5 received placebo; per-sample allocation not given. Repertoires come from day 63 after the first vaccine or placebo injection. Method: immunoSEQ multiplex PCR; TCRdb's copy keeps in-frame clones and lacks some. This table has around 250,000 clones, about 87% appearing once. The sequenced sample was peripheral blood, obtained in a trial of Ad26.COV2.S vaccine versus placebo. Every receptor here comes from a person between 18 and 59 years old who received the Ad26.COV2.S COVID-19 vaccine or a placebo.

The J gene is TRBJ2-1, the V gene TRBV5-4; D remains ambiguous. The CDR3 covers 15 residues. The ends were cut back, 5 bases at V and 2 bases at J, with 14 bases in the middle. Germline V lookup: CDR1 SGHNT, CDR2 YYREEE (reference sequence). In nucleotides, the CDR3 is TGTGCCAGCAGTCCACCGAACTCTCCCTACAATGAGCAGTTCTTC. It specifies CASSPPNSPYNEQFF.

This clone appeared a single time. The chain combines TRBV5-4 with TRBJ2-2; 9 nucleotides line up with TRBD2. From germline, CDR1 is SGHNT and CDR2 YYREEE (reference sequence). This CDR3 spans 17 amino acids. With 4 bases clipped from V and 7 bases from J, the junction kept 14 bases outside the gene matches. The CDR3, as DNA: TGTGCCAGCAGCCCTGATGGTCTAGCGGGGCTCCGCGGGGAGCTGTTTTTT. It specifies CASSPDGLAGLRGELFF.

The CDR3 coding sequence is TGTGCCAGCAGCCGGGACCACTCCTACGAGCAGTACTTC. This sequence encodes CASSRDHSYEQYF. The chain uses TRBV11-2 and TRBJ2-7; D could derive from TRBD1 or TRBD2 (5 bases each). Germline V lookup: CDR1 SGHAT, CDR2 FQNNGV. CDR3 length: 13 amino acids. With 5 bases removed from V and 0 bases from J, the gap between germline ends came to 8 bases.

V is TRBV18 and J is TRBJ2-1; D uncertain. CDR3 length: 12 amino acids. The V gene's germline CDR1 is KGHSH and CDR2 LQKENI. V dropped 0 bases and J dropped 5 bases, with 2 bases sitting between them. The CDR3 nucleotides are TGTGCCAGCTCACCACCTCACAATGAGCAGTTCTTC. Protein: CASSPPHNEQFF.

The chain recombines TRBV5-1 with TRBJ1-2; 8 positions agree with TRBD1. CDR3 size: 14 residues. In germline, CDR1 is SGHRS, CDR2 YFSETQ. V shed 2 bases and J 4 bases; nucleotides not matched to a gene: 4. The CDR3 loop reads CASSFPGTGYGYTF. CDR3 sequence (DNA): TGCGCCAGCAGCTTCCCTGGGACAGGCTATGGCTACACCTTC.

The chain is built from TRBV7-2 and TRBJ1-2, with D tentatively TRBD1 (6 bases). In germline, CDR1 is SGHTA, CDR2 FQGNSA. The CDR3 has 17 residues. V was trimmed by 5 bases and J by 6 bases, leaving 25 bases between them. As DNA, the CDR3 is TGTGCCAGCAGCGACCTACTTAGAACAGGGAGGGGTCATGGCTACACCTTC. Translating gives CASSDLLRTGRGHGYTF.

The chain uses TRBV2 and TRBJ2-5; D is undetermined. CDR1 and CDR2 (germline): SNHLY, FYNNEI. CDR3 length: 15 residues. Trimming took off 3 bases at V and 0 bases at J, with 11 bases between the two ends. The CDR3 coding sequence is TGTGCCAGCAGTGAGGTAGGACCGTACCAAGAGACCCAGTACTTC. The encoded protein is CASSEVGPYQETQYF.

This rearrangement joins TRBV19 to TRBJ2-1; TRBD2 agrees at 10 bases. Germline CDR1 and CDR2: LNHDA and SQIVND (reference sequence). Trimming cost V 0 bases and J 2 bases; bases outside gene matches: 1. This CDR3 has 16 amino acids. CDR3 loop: CASSIESGGAYNEQFF. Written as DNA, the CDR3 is TGTGCCAGTAGTATAGAGAGCGGGGGGGCCTACAATGAGCAGTTCTTC.

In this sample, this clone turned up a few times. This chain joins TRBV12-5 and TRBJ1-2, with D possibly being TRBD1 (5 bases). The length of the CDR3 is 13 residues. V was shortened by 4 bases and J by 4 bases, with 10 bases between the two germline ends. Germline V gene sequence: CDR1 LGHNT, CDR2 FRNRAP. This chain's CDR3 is CASGSGGSYGYTF. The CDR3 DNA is TGTGCTAGTGGTTCGGGGGGTAGCTATGGCTACACCTTC.

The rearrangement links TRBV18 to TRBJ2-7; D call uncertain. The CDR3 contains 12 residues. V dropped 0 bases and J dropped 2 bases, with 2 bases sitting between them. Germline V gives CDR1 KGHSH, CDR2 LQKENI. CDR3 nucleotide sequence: TGTGCCAGCTCACCACCCACCTACGAGCAGTACTTC. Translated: CASSPPTYEQYF.